The T cell receptor beta chain under discussion was sequenced for a study of T cell changes during pregnancy in multiple sclerosis. The protocol was immunoSEQ multiplex PCR, while the TCRdb copy is restricted to in-frame clones and leaves out a portion. The sample has about 31,000 clones; almost 90% are singletons. V dropped 3 bases and J dropped 2 bases, with 4 bases sitting between them. Germline loops: CDR1 KGHSH, CDR2 LQKENI. This CDR3 region has 12 residues. The specimen comprised CD4+ T cells from peripheral blood mononuclear cells, sampled in the first trimester of pregnancy. The chain has TRBV18 and TRBJ2-5; D unresolved. This sequence originates from a female donor in good health, enrolled as a control in a pregnancy study. CDR3 nucleotide sequence: TGTGCCAGCTCACCCACACAAGAGACCCAGTACTTC. This gives the protein CASSPTQETQYF. Full variable domain (missing parts from reference TRBV18 and TRBJ2-5): NAGVMQNPRHLVRRRGQEARLRCSPMKGHSHVYWYRQLPEEGLKFMVYLQKENIIDESGMPKERFSAEFPKEGPSILRIQQVVRGDSAAYFCASSPTQETQYFGPGTRLLVL.